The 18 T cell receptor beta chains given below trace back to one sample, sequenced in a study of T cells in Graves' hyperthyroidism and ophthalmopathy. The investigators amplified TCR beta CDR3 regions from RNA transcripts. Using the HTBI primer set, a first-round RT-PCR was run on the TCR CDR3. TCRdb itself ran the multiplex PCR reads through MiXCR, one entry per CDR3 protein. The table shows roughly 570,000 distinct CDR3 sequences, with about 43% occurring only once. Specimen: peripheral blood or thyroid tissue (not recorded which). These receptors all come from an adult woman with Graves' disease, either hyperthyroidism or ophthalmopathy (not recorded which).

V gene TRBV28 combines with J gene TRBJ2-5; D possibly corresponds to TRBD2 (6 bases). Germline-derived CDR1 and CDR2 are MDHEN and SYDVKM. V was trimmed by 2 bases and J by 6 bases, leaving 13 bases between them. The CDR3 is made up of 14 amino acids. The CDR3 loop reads CASSLAGGVKTQYF. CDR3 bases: TGTGCCAGCAGTTTAGCCGGAGGGGTGAAGACCCAGTACTTC.

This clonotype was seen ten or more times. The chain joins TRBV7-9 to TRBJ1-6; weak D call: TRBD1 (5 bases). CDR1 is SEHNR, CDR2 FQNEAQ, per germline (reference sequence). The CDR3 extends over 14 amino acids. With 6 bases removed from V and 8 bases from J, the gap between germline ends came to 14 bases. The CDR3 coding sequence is TGTGCCAGCAGTTGGGGGACGGTGGATTCACCCCTCCACTTT. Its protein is CASSWGTVDSPLHF.

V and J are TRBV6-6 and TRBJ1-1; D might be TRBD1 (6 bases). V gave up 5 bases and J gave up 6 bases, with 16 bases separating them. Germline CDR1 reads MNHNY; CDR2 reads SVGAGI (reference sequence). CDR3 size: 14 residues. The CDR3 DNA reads TGTGCCAGCAGTGAGGGGGGAGGGTACGCTGAAGCTTTCTTT. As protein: CASSEGGGYAEAFF.

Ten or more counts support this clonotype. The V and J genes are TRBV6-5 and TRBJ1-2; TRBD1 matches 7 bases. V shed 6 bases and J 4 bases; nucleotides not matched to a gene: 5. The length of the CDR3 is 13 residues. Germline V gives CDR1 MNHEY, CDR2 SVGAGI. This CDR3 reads CASSDRVSYGYTF. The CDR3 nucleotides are TGTGCCAGCAGCGACAGGGTTAGCTATGGCTACACCTTC.

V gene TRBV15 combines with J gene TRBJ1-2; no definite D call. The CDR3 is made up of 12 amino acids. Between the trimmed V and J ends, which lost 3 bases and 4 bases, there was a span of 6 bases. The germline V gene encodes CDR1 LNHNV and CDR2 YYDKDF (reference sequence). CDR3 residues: CATSRAAYGYTF. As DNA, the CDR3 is TGTGCCACCAGCAGGGCGGCCTATGGCTACACCTTC.

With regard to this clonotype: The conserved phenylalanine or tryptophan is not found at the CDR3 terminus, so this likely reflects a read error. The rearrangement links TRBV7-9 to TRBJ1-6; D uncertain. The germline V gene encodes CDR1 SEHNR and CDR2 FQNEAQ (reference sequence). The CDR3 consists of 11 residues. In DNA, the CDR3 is TGTACCAGCAGCTTGAATTCACCCCTCCACCTT. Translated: CTSSLNSPLHL.

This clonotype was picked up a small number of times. The chain's CDR3 is CSAGTGDTEAFF. CDR3 bases: TGCAGCGCAGGGACAGGGGACACTGAAGCTTTCTTT. The J gene is TRBJ1-1, the V gene TRBV29-1, with 10 bases aligning to TRBD1. The germline V gene encodes CDR1 SQVTM and CDR2 ANQGSEA. Trimming at V came to 7 bases and at J to 3 bases, leaving 2 bases not matched to a gene. This CDR3 comprises 12 residues.

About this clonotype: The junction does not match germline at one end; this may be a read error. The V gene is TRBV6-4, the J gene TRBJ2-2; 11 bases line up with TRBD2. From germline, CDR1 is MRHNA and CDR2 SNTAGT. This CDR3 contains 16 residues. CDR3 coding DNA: TGCGCCAGCAGAAGGACTAGCGGGTGGGGAGTAGGGGAGCTGTTTTTT. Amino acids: CASRRTSGWGVGELFF.

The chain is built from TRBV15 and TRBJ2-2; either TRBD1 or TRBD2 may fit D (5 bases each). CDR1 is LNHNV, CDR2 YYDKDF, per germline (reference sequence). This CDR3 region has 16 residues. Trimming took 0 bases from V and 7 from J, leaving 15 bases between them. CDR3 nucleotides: TGTGCCACCAGCAGAGAGGGACCGGGTTTTGGCGGGGAGCTGTTTTTT. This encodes CATSREGPGFGGELFF.

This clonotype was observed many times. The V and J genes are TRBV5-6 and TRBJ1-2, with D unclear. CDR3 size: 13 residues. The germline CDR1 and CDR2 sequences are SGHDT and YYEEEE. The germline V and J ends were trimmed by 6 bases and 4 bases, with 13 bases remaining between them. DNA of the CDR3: TGTGCCAGCACCTATCTCGCAACCTATGGCTACACCTTC. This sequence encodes CASTYLATYGYTF.

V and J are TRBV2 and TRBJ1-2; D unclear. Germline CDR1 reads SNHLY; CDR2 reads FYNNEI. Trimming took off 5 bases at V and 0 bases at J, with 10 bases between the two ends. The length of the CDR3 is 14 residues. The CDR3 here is CASSTGRTNYGYTF. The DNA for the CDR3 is TGTGCCAGCAGTACGGGAAGGACTAACTATGGCTACACCTTC.

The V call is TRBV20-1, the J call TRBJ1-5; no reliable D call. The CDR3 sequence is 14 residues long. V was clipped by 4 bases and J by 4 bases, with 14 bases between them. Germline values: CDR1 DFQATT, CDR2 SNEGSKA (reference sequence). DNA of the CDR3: TGCAGTGCTATGAGGACTGGTGGAAATCAGCCCCAGCATTTT. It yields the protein CSAMRTGGNQPQHF.

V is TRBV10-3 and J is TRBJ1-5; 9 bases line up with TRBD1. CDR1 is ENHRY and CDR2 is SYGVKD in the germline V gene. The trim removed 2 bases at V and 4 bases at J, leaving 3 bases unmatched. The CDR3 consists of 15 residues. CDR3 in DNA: TGTGCCATCAGTGAGAGGACAGGGGTTAATCAGCCCCAGCATTTT. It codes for CAISERTGVNQPQHF.

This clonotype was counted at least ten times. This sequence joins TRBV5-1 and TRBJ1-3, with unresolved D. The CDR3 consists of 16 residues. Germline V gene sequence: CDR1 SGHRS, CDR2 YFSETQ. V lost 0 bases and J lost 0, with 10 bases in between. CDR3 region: CASSLVSGDSGNTIYF. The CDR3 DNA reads TGCGCCAGCAGCTTGGTGTCAGGAGACTCTGGAAACACCATATATTTT.

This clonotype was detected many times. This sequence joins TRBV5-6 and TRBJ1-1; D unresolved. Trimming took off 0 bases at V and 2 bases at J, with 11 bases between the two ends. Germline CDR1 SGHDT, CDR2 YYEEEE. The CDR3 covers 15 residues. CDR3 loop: CASSLVSVGNTEAFF. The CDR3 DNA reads TGTGCCAGCAGCTTGGTTTCGGTGGGAAACACTGAAGCTTTCTTT.

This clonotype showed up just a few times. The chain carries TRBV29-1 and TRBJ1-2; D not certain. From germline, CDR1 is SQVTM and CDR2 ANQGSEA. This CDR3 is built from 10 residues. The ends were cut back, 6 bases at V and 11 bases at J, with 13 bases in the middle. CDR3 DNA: TGCAGCGTAAAACCCGGGAGATACACCTTC. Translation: CSVKPGRYTF. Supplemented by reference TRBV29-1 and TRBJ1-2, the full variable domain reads SAVISQKPSRDICQRGTSLTIQCQVDSQVTMMFWYRQQPGQSLTLIATANQGSEATYESGFVIDKFPISRPNLTFSTLTVSNMSPEDSSIYLCSVKPGRYTFGSGTRLTVV.

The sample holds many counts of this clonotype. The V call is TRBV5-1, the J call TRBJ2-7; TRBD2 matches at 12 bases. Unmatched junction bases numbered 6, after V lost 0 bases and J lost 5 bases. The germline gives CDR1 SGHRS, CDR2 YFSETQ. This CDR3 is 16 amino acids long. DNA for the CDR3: TGCGCCAGCAGCTTGGATGAGACTAGCGGGAGCCACGAGCAGTACTTC. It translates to CASSLDETSGSHEQYF.

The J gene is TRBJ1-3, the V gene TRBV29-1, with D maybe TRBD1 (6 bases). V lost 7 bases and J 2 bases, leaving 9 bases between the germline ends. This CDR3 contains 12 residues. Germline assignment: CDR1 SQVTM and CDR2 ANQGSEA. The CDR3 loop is CSGRTAGNTIYF. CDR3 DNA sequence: TGCAGCGGGAGGACAGCTGGAAACACCATATATTTT. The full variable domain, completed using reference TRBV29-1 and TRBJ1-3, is SAVISQKPSRDICQRGTSLTIQCQVDSQVTMMFWYRQQPGQSLTLIATANQGSEATYESGFVIDKFPISRPNLTFSTLTVSNMSPEDSSIYLCSGRTAGNTIYFGEGSWLTVV.